Below, one T cell receptor (beta chain) is given with its context. Its antigen is still unknown. CDR3 size: 16 residues. Germline V gene sequence: CDR1 SGHVS, CDR2 FNYEAQ. It was by 5' RACE with UMI labels that the TRB cDNA libraries were prepared. TCRdb re-analyzed the 5' RACE reads; it lists each CDR3 protein once, without DNA. Its table records 50,000 to 60,000 distinct CDR3 sequences. This sample was included in a study of CXCR3-negative and CXCR3-positive naive CD8 T cells. General study findings and limits: Partly lower CXCR3 expression followed cryopreservation, and most assays relied on fresh PBMCs.

This clonotype originated in a human donor in good health. Some clones in this sample may be carry-over from other donors' samples. Sequencing input: naive CXCR3- CD8+ T cells from blood. The subset: CD45RO-CCR7+CD27+CD95- naive CD8+ T cells lacking CXCR3 (TNR3-). The gene calls are TRBV7-6 and TRBJ2-6. Here the CDR3 reads CASTLAPSSGANVLTF.